The present T cell receptor beta chain was sequenced within a study of human T cells and chemical hapten exposure. Study results and caveats: Following DPC sensitization, TCRs present above 1 in 1000 frequency showed no change.

Each CDR3 protein is one row after TCRdb ran MiXCR on the RACE reads. Of about 77,000 distinct CDR3 sequences in the sample, 7% to 9.5% were seen once. There are 17 residues in the CDR3. Trimming shortened V by 0 bases and J by 4 bases, and 13 bases separated the two germline ends. Germline V gives CDR1 LGHNA, CDR2 YSLEER. Specified time point: healthy volunteer bleed at 6 weeks. The starting material, unfractionated whole blood, was used for total RNA extraction. Details on this clonotype: The antigen is unknown.

This TCR derives from a female donor in good health. Some clones in this sample may be carry-over from other donors' samples. The rearrangement joins TRBV4-3 to TRBJ2-6; the D is unclear. Sequences were obtained from whole blood. CDR3 bases: TGCGCCAGCAGCCAAGACCCAGGTTTGAAAGGGGCCAACGTCCTGACTTTC. Protein sequence: CASSQDPGLKGANVLTF.